This T cell receptor (beta chain) comes out of a study of T-cell reconstitution after alpha-beta-depleted transplantation in children. Overall study findings and caveats: In some patients, recipient T cells and intrathymic progenitors surviving conditioning explained high day-60 diversity. Diversity and T-cell counts at one year after transplant derived mostly from new T cells. Two months or so post-transplant, alpha-beta T cells reportedly derived from several hundred expanded graft clones.

The CDR3 runs 14 residues. Germline V gene lookup returns CDR1 MNHEY and CDR2 SVGAGI. V was pared by 2 bases and J by 3 bases, with 10 bases between. Preparing the TCRbeta library involved the use of unique molecular identifiers. One entry per CDR3 protein, called by TCRdb with MiXCR from the PCR reads. The sample carries around 600,000 distinct CDR3 sequences, 23% recorded once. With regard to this clonotype: Antigen unknown.

This material consisted of PBMCs, mostly from graft donor cells, taken 360 days after TCRalphabeta/CD19-depleted stem cell transplant. V usage is TRBV6-5 and J usage is TRBJ2-5; TRBD2 is a possible D gene (5 bases). This receptor was obtained from a boy under two years old who had a stem cell transplant for acute myeloid leukemia, so the T cells may come from the graft donor. In DNA form, the CDR3 reads TGTGCCAGCAGTTACGAGGGATTGAAAGAGACCCAGTACTTC. Its protein product is CASSYEGLKETQYF.